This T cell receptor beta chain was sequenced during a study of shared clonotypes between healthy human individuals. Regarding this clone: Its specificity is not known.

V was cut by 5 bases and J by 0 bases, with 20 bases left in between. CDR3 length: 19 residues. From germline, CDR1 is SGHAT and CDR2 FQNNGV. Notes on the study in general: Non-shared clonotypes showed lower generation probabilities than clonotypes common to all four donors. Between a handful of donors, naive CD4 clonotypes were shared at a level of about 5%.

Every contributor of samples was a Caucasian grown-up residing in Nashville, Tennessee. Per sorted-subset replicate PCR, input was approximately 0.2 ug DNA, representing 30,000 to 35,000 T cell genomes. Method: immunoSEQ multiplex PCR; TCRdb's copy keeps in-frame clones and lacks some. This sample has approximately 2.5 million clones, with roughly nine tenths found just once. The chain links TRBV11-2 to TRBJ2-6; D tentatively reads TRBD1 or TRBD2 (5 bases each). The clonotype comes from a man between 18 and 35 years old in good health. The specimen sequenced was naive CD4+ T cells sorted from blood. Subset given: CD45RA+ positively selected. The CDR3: CASSPISGTKTSGANVLTF. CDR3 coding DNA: TGTGCCAGCAGCCCCATATCCGGGACCAAGACCTCTGGGGCCAACGTCCTGACTTTC.